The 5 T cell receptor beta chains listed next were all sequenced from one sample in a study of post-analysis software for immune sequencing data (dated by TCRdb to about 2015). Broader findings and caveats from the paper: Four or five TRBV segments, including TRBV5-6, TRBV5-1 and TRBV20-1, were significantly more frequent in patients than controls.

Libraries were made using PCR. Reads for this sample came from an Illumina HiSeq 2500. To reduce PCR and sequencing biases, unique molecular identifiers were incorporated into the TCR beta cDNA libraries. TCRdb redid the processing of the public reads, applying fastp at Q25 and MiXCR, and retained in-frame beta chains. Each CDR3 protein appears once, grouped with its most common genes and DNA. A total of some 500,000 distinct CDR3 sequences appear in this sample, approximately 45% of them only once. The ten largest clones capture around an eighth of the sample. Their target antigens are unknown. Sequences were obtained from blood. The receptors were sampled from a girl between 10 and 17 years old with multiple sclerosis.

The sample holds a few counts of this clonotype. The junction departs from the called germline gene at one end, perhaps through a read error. CDR3 residues: CASSPLGSNQPQHF. CDR3 coding DNA: TGTGCCAGCAGTCCTCTAGGGAGCAATCAGCCTCAGCATTTT. The chain recombines TRBV6-1 with TRBJ1-5; no reliable D call. The germline gives CDR1 MNHNS, CDR2 SASEGT. CDR3 length: 14 amino acids.

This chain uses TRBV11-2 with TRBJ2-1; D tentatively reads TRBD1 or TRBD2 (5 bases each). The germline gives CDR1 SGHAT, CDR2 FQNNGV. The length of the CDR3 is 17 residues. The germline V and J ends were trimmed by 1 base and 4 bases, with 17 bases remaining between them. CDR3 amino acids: CASSLVRMPGHYNEQFF. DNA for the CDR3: TGTGCCAGCAGCTTAGTCAGAATGCCGGGGCATTACAATGAGCAGTTCTTC. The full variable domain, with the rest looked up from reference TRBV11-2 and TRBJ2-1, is EAGVAQSPRYKIIEKRQSVAFWCNPISGHATLYWYQQILGQGPKLLIQFQNNGVVDDSQLPKDRFSAERLKGVDSTLKIQPAKLEDSAVYLCASSLVRMPGHYNEQFFGPGTRLTVL.

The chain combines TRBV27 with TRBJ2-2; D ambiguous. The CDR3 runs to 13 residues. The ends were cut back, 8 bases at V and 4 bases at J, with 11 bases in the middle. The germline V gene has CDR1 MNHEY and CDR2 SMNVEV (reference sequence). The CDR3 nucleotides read TGTGCCAGCCCCTTCGGAGTCACCGGGGAGCTGTTTTTT. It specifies CASPFGVTGELFF.

CDR3 sequence: CSARAGTSGTDTQYF. CDR3 DNA: TGCAGTGCTAGAGCCGGGACTAGCGGCACAGATACGCAGTATTTT. The chain recombines TRBV20-1 with TRBJ2-3, with 10 bases matching TRBD2. V lost 1 base, J lost 1 base, and 2 bases stayed unmatched. This CDR3 is built from 15 residues. Per the germline V gene, CDR1 is DFQATT and CDR2 is SNEGSKA (reference sequence).

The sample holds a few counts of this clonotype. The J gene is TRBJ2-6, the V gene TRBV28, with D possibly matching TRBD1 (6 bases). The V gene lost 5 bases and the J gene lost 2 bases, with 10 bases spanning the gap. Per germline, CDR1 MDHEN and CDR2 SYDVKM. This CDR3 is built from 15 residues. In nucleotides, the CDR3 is TGTGCCAGCAGTATCCCAGGGGCTGGGGCCAACGTCCTGACTTTC. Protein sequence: CASSIPGAGANVLTF. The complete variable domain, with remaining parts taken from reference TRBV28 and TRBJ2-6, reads DVKVTQSSRYLVKRTGEKVFLECVQDMDHENMFWYRQDPGLGLRLIYFSYDVKMKEKGDIPEGYSVSREKKERFSLILESASTNQTSMYLCASSIPGAGANVLTFGAGSRLTVL.